This TCR beta chain was sequenced for a study of blood T cell repertoires in COVID-19 (dated by TCRdb to about 2020). About the full investigation: The collaborator samples originated in the United States, Italy and Spain and spanned the acute and convalescent phases of COVID-19. Samples came from the ongoing ImmuneRACE study (first 160 participants) plus 1,254 subjects from 6 global collaborators. Sample metadata almost always included a de-identified subject ID, COVID-19 status, age in years and sex. The dataset comprised deeply sampled blood TCRbeta repertoires from subjects exposed to, actively infected with, or recovered from COVID-19. The repertoires were released in a freely available public database meant as a resource for research on the immune response to SARS-CoV-2. The material from the prospective study consisted of cDNA or gDNA derived from T cells, B-cell-depleted T cells, or PBMCs. HLA class I and class II types, where available, came from metadata supplied by the sample provider rather than from assay-based typing. Beyond this particular receptor, the publication reports: The quantity of clinical and demographic metadata differed by source and by participant and was supplied without curation.

Concerning this clone itself: It lacks a known antigen. Base qualities are not recorded, but no much larger clone differs from it by a single base.

The immunoSEQ Assay, a bias-controlled multiplex PCR, was used to amplify TCRbeta CDR3 regions from genomic DNA. On the authors' methods: Nucleated cell counts per sample were estimated from amplification of reference gene primers within the assay. To quantify the absolute abundance of each unique TCRbeta CDR3 rearrangement, sequence reads were collapsed and filtered. Productive Simpson clonality was computed per sample as the square root of Simpson's diversity index over productive rearrangements. Held by TCRdb, this immuneACCESS table contains in-frame sequences only and omits some clones. Under half of the omission traces to an unresolved V gene where checked; the cause of the rest is unknown. V and J calls and clone size follow that table, whereas D and trimming were derived from the DNA. For this sample the table gives around 480,000 clones, of which around 89% were detected only once. The top ten constitute approximately 12% of the sample.

One collaborating source in Seattle enrolled patients while the patients were actively infected and followed the patients over time throughout the course of disease. Each collaborating institution followed its own protocols to collect whole blood in K2EDTA tubes. For TCRbeta analysis, collaborator samples were shipped as frozen whole blood, as isolated PBMCs, or as DNA extracted from either sample type. Via the germline V gene (reference sequence), CDR1 is GTSNPN and CDR2 SVGIG. V loses 1 base at its end and J loses 8 bases; junction bases beyond the gene matches: 7. From the cysteine up to the phenylalanine, the CDR3 has a length of 14 residues. Only the CDR3 DNA is retained, 42 bases long and in frame from the first base.

Sequencing was performed on peripheral blood. The chain is encoded by TRBV30 joined to TRBJ2-1; 8 bases in the middle match TRBD1. This TCR derives from a woman in her forties or fifties with COVID-19, enrolled during active disease. Here the CDR3 is given as CAWSDGTGRDEQFF. Here is the DNA: TGTGCCTGGAGTGATGGGACAGGTCGGGATGAGCAGTTCTTC.